A single sample is the source of the 14 T cell receptor beta chains below, sequenced in a study of control samples from healthy donors and cancer patients. Assay used: immunoSEQ multiplex PCR; TCRdb lists only in-frame clones, some missing. The sample lists more than 60,000 clones; nearly 90% were seen once. Sequenced sample: PBMCs. These receptors originate from a man aged 55 to 70 with colorectal cancer.

The V call is TRBV19, the J call TRBJ1-4, with 8 bases lining up with TRBD1. J lost 13 bases, V lost 3 bases, and 19 bases had no gene match. Germline V gives CDR1 LNHDA, CDR2 SQIVND (reference sequence). The CDR3 covers 17 residues. This CDR3 is CASSIPTRGPKRITLFF. In DNA, the CDR3 is TGTGCCAGTAGTATTCCGACCAGGGGGCCGAAGCGGATTACACTGTTTTTT.

The V and J genes are TRBV6-2 or TRBV6-3 and TRBJ2-7; maybe TRBD1 (5 bases). CDR1 is MNHEY, CDR2 SVGEGT, per germline. CDR3 size: 12 residues. V lost 6 bases and J 6 bases, leaving 12 bases between the germline ends. CDR3 amino acids: CASSFRVSEQYF. In DNA, the CDR3 is TGTGCCAGCAGCTTCAGGGTATCCGAGCAGTACTTC.

The rearrangement uses TRBV7-2 and TRBJ2-5; D gene uncertain. The CDR3 contains 15 residues. From germline, CDR1 is SGHTA and CDR2 FQGNSA. V lost 4 bases and J 4 bases, leaving 16 bases between the germline ends. The chain's CDR3 is CASSSRYAFSETQYF. CDR3 bases: TGTGCCAGCAGCTCCAGATACGCCTTTTCAGAGACCCAGTACTTC.

This sequence joins TRBV20-1 and TRBJ1-1; D gene unclear. Per germline, CDR1 DFQATT and CDR2 SNEGSKA (reference sequence). The CDR3 is 9 residues long. CDR3 bases: TGCAGCGTTGGTACTGAAGCTTTCTTT. As protein: CSVGTEAFF.

The rearrangement uses TRBV6-2 or TRBV6-3 and TRBJ1-2; 10 bases are shared with TRBD1. The J segment lost 8 bases and the V segment lost 5 bases, leaving 5 bases of the junction unmatched. Germline V CDR1 and CDR2: MNHEY, SVGEGT. The CDR3 contains 13 residues. CDR3 amino acids: CASSGQTGGGYTF. DNA for the CDR3: TGTGCCAGCAGTGGACAGACAGGGGGCGGCTACACCTTC.

The chain couples TRBV9 to TRBJ1-1, with D maybe TRBD1 (6 bases). CDR1 is SGDLS, CDR2 YYNGEE, per germline. This CDR3 has 15 residues. Deletions cut 0 bases from V and 5 bases from J, with 14 bases between. The CDR3 sequence: CASSVEGGGGTEAFF. CDR3 DNA sequence: TGTGCCAGCAGCGTAGAAGGGGGAGGAGGAACTGAAGCTTTCTTT.

This chain uses TRBV7-9 with TRBJ2-1, with D hard to call. The CDR3 is made up of 13 amino acids. The V gene lost 1 base and the J gene lost 5 bases, with 6 bases spanning the gap. The germline V gene has CDR1 SEHNR and CDR2 FQNEAQ (reference sequence). The CDR3 sequence is CASSLVQDNEQFF. In DNA, the CDR3 is TGTGCCAGCAGCTTAGTTCAGGACAATGAGCAGTTCTTC.

This clone was seen a single time. As the CDR3 is not closed by the conserved phenylalanine or tryptophan, this likely results from a read error. The chain carries TRBV12-5 and TRBJ1-1; 8 bases are shared with TRBD1. This CDR3 contains 11 residues. V lost 5 bases, J lost 10 bases, and 3 bases stayed unmatched. From germline, CDR1 is LGHNT and CDR2 FRNRAP. As DNA, the CDR3 is TGTGCTAGTGGTCCAGGACAGGGAGCTTTCCTT. It is translated as CASGPGQGAFL.

J is TRBJ1-5 and V is TRBV15; D gene unclear. The CDR3 extends over 15 amino acids. From germline, CDR1 is LNHNV and CDR2 YYDKDF (reference sequence). With 0 bases removed from V and 0 bases from J, the gap between germline ends came to 6 bases. The CDR3 bases are TGTGCCACCAGCAGAGATCGTGGTAGCAATCAGCCCCAGCATTTT. It translates to CATSRDRGSNQPQHF.

This sequence joins TRBV6-5 and TRBJ1-4; D remains ambiguous. The ends were cut back, 9 bases at V and 7 bases at J, with 12 bases in the middle. The CDR3 runs 12 residues. Germline V gene lookup returns CDR1 MNHEY and CDR2 SVGAGI. This chain's CDR3 is CASWVMGEKLFF. The CDR3 DNA reads TGTGCCAGTTGGGTAATGGGTGAAAAACTGTTTTTT.

The J gene is TRBJ2-1, the V gene TRBV30, with a weak D call TRBD2 (5 bases). CDR1 is GTSNPN and CDR2 is SVGIG in the germline V gene (reference sequence). V dropped 8 bases and J dropped 10 bases, with 12 bases sitting between them. This CDR3 has 10 amino acids. The CDR3: CAHGGGEQFF. CDR3 in DNA: TGTGCCCACGGAGGCGGGGAGCAGTTCTTC. Full variable domain (rest looked up from reference TRBV30 and TRBJ2-1): SQTIHQWPATLVQPVGSPLSLECTVEGTSNPNLYWYRQAAGRGLQLLFYSVGIGQISSEVPQNLSASRPQDRQFILSSKKLLLSDSGFYLCAHGGGEQFFGPGTRLTVL.

CDR3 sequence reads: CASSWGAGREYNEQFF. In DNA, the CDR3 is TGTGCCAGCAGCTGGGGGGCGGGACGGGAGTACAATGAGCAGTTCTTC. This chain uses TRBV5-4 with TRBJ2-1; either TRBD1 or TRBD2 may supply D (6 bases each). Germline CDR1 reads SGHNT; CDR2 reads YYREEE (reference sequence). The CDR3 consists of 16 residues. Trimming shortened V by 3 bases and J by 4 bases, and 17 bases separated the two germline ends.

DNA for the CDR3: TGTGCCAGCAGCCAAGGACCATTGACTGAAGCTTTCTTT. This codes for CASSQGPLTEAFF. The rearrangement links TRBV14 to TRBJ1-1; D is unresolved. The CDR3 is made up of 13 amino acids. From germline, CDR1 is SGHDN and CDR2 FVKESK. Between the trimmed V and J ends, which lost 1 base and 5 bases, there was a span of 8 bases.

The chain couples TRBV7-2 to TRBJ2-2; D uncertain. V was shortened by 7 bases and J by 0 bases, with 0 bases between the two germline ends. CDR1 is SGHTA and CDR2 is FQGNSA in the germline V gene. This CDR3 has 11 residues. The CDR3 reads CASTNTGELFF. The CDR3 DNA sequence: TGTGCCAGCACGAACACCGGGGAGCTGTTTTTT.